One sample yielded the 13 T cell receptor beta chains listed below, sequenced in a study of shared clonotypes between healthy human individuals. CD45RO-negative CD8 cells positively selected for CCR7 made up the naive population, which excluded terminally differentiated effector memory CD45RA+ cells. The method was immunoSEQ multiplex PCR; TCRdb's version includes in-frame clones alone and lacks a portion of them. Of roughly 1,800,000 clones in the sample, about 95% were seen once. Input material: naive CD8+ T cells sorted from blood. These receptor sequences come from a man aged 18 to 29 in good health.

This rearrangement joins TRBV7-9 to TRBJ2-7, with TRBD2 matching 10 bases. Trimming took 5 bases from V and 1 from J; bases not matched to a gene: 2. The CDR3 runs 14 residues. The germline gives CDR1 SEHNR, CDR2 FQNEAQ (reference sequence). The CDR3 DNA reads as TGTGCCAGCAGCGGACTAGCGGAATCCTACGAGCAGTACTTC. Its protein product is CASSGLAESYEQYF.

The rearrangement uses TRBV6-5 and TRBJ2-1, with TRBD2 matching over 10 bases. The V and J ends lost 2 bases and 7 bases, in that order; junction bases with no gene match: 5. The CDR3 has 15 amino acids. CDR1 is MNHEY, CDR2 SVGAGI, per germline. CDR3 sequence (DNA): TGTGCCAGCAGTTACCTAGCGGGAGCGAGTAATGAGCAGTTCTTC. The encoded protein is CASSYLAGASNEQFF.

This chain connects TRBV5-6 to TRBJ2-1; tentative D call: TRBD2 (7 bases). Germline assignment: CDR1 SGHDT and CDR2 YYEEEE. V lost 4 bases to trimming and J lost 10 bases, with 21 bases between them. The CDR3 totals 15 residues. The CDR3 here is CASSLRGGPFGEQFF. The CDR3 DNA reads TGTGCCAGCAGCCTAAGGGGGGGACCCTTCGGGGAGCAGTTCTTC.

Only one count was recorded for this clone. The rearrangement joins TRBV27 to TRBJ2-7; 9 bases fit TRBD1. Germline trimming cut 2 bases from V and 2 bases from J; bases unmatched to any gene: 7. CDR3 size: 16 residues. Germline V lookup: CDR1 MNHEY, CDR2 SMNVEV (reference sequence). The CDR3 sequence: CASSLIQGQGTYEQYF. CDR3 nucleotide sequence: TGTGCCAGCAGTTTAATCCAGGGACAGGGTACCTACGAGCAGTACTTC.

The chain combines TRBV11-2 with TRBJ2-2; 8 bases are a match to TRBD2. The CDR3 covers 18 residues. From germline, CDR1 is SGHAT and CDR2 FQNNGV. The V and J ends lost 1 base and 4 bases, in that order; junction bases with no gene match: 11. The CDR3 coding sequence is TGTGCCAGCAGCTTAGGACGCGGGAGGTTCCCCGGCACCGGGGAGCTGTTTTTT. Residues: CASSLGRGRFPGTGELFF.

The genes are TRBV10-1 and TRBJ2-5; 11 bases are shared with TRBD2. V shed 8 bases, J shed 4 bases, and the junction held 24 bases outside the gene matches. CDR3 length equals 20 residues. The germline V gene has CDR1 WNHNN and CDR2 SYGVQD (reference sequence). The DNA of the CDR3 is TGCGCCAGCCAAATCCAAGAACTTCAGACTAGCGGGGCCTTCAGAGAGACCCAGTACTTC. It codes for CASQIQELQTSGAFRETQYF.

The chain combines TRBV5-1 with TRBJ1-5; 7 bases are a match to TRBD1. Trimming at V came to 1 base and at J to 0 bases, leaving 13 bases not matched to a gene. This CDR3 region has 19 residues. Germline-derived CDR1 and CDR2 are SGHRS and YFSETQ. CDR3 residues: CASSLRPQRQGDSNQPQHF. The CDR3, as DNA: TGCGCCAGCAGCTTGCGCCCTCAAAGACAGGGCGATAGCAATCAGCCCCAGCATTTT.

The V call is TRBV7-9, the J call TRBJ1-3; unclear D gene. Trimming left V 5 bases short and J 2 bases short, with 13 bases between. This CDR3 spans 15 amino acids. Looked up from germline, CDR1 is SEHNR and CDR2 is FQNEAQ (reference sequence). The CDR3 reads CASSPLPGTGNTIYF. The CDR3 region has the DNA TGTGCCAGCAGCCCGCTCCCTGGAACTGGAAACACCATATATTTT. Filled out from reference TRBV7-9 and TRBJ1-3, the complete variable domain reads DTGVSQNPRHKITKRGQNVTFRCDPISEHNRLYWYRQTLGQGPEFLTYFQNEAQLEKSRLLSDRFSAERPKGSFSTLEIQRTEQGDSAMYLCASSPLPGTGNTIYFGEGSWLTVV.

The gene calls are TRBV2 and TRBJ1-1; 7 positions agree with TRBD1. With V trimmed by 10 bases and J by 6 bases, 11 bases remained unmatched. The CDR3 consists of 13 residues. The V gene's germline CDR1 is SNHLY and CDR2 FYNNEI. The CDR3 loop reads CATGGGRSAEAFF. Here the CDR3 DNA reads TGTGCCACTGGAGGGGGCCGTAGCGCTGAAGCTTTCTTT.

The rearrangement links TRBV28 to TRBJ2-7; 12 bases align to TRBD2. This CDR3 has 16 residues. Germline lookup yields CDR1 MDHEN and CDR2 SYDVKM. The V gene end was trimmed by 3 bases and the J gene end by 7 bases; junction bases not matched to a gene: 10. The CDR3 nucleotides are TGTGCCAGCAGTTTCCCGCGACTAGCGGGAGTAGGTGAGCAGTACTTC. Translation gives CASSFPRLAGVGEQYF.

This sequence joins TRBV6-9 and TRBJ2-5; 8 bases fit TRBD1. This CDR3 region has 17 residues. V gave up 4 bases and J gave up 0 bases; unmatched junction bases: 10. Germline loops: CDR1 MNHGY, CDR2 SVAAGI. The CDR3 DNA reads TGTGCCAGCAGTTCGGGACAGGTTTACGGGGACCAAGAGACCCAGTACTTC. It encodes CASSSGQVYGDQETQYF.

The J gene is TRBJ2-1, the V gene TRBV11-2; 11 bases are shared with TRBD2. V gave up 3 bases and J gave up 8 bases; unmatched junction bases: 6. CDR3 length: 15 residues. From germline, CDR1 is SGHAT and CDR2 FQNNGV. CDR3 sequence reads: CASSFLAGGTHEQFF. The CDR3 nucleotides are TGTGCCAGCAGCTTCCTAGCGGGAGGTACACATGAGCAGTTCTTC.

The CDR3 region is CASISRTGELFF. CDR3 sequence (DNA): TGTGCCAGCATTAGCAGAACCGGGGAGCTGTTTTTT. This chain uses TRBV2 with TRBJ2-2; D not certain. Trimming stripped 7 bases from V and 5 bases from J, with 8 bases between. The CDR3 spans 12 residues. Germline CDR1 SNHLY, CDR2 FYNNEI.